Detailed here is one T cell receptor beta chain. What it binds is unknown. The data are from a study of cytomegalovirus exposure and HLA in healthy donors. Findings of the study overall: V- and J-gene trimming of TCR beta was linked (in a later analysis) to a missense DCLRE1C variant. The only immune exposure information that was available was CMV serostatus. In vitro testing confirmed three CMV-associated chains as specific for CMV antigens.

The PCR used 60 Vbeta and 13 Jbeta primers. The protocol was immunoSEQ multiplex PCR, while the TCRdb copy is restricted to in-frame clones and leaves out a portion. The profile covers 100,000 or so clones, with 76% appearing a single time and around 4.1% taken by the ten largest. Although they were nominally healthy when sampled, donors likely had unrecorded immune exposures. CDR1 and CDR2 from the germline V gene are SGDLS and YYNGEE. The CDR3 covers 13 residues. V lost 5 bases and J lost 4, with 12 bases in between. The sequenced sample was PBMCs. V usage is TRBV9 and J usage is TRBJ2-5, with D uncertain. The clonotype comes from a man in his forties in good health and CMV-seronegative. The CDR3 coding sequence is TGTGCCAGCAGTAACACTAAATCAGAGACCCAGTACTTC. It encodes CASSNTKSETQYF.